Listed below are T cell receptor beta chains from one sample, sequenced in a study of cytomegalovirus exposure and HLA in healthy donors. Assay: immunoSEQ multiplex PCR; the TCRdb copy retains only in-frame clones and omits some. This table has 170,000 or so clones, roughly three quarters appearing once. The sample consisted of PBMCs. The source of these receptors is a woman aged 50 to 60 in good health and CMV-seropositive. Both conserved end residues are part of each CDR3. A D gene is named only where the DNA matches it firmly. Clone sizes are given selectively: once, few, many, or a class where the clone is expanded.

>NA|TRBV13|NA|TRBJ2-1
TGTGCCAGCAGCTTCCGCGGGGACCCATACAATGAGCAGTTCTTC
CASSFRGDPYNEQFF
>TRBD1|TRBV7-9|NA|TRBJ2-3
TGTGCCAGCAGCGGGGACAGGGGGCACACAGATACGCAGTATTTT
CASSGDRGHTDTQYF
>TRBD2|TRBV5-1|NA|TRBJ2-3
TGCGCCAGCAGAACTAGCGGGCCGACAGATACGCAGTATTTT
CASRTSGPTDTQYF
>TRBD1|TRBV28|few|TRBJ2-3
TGTGCCAGCAGTTCCCCGGGACAGGGAACAGATACGCAGTATTTT
CASSSPGQGTDTQYF
>NA|TRBV30|NA|TRBJ2-7
TGTGCCTGGAGAAGGGGCGCCATCGACGAGCAGTACTTC
CAWRRGAIDEQYF
>TRBD2|TRBV5-4|once|TRBJ2-1
TGTGCCAGCAGCTTGCGTACTAGCGGAGGGGGCAATGAGCAGTTCTTC
CASSLRTSGGGNEQFF
>NA|TRBV9|few|TRBJ1-2
TGTGCCAGCAGCGTGGGAGGCAGGCTACAAGGCTACACCTTC
CASSVGGRLQGYTF
>TRBD1|TRBV5-4|NA|TRBJ1-4
TGTGCCAGCAGCCCTACAGGGGGCAGGGAAAAACTGTTTTTT
CASSPTGGREKLFF
>TRBD1|TRBV5-6|NA|TRBJ1-1
TGTGCCAGCAGAAGGACAGGGGGCGGCAACACTGAAGCTTTCTTT
CASRRTGGGNTEAFF
>TRBD1|TRBV5-6|NA|TRBJ1-4
TGTGCCAGCAGCTGGGGGACAGCTCTTAATGAAAAACTGTTTTTT
CASSWGTALNEKLFF
>NA|TRBV11-3|once|TRBJ2-7
TGTGCCAGCAGCTTAGGGGCAGCCTCCTACGAGCAGTACTTC
CASSLGAASYEQYF
>TRBD2|TRBV25-1|NA|TRBJ2-3
TGTGCCAGCAGTGAACGGCTTAGCGGGGGGGGTATAGATACGCAGTATTTT
CASSERLSGGGIDTQYF
>TRBD1|TRBV27|once|TRBJ1-4
TGTGCCAGCAGGCCCGGGACAGGGGTTTCAACTAATGAAAAACTGTTTTTT
CASRPGTGVSTNEKLFF